This TCR beta chain was recorded in a study of neoadjuvant anti-PD-1 for oral cavity cancer. At the level of the study: Patients without progression received a fourth nivolumab dose around day 43, then surgical resection on days 50-56.

Using immunoSEQ multiplex PCR, the repertoire was profiled, and TCRdb retains in-frame clones only, with some absent. This sample carries about 9,600 clones, roughly 66% of them seen once, and the ten largest clones take approximately 3.8%. The germline V gene encodes CDR1 SGHTA and CDR2 FQGNSA. The CDR3 has 15 amino acids. The V gene lost 1 base and the J gene lost 14 bases, with 22 bases spanning the gap. As for time point: after neoadjuvant nivolumab, at surgical resection. No culture or expansion preceded analysis of these blood cells. The gene calls are TRBV7-2 and TRBJ2-3; the D gene is possibly TRBD2 (7 bases). The origin of this receptor is a person aged 40-85 years with oral cavity squamous cell carcinoma. The source was PBMCs, collected after nivolumab (anti-PD-1) treatment. DNA for the CDR3: TGTGCCAGCAGCTTAGGAGGCGGGGGCCCTTCGGGTGGGTATTTT. Protein sequence: CASSLGGGGPSGGYF.